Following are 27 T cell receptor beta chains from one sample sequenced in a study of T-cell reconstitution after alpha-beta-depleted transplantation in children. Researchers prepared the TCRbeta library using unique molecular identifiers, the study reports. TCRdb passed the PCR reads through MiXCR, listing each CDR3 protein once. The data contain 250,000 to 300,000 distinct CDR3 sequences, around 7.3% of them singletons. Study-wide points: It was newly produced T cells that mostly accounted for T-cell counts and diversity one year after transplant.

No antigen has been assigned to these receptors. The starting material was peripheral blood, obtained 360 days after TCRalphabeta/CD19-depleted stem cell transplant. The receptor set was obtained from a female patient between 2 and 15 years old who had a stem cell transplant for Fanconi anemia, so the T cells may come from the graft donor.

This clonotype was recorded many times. The CDR3 DNA reads TGTGCCAGCAGTGAAGGTTGGCGGGGAGAAAAACTGTTTTTT. Translation gives CASSEGWRGEKLFF. The V gene is TRBV2, the J gene TRBJ1-4; unclear D gene. Trimming took off 1 base at V and 8 bases at J, with 11 bases between the two ends. This CDR3 comprises 14 residues. Germline CDR1 and CDR2: SNHLY and FYNNEI. Combining the CDR3 with reference TRBV2 and TRBJ1-4 gives the whole variable domain EPEVTQTPSHQVTQMGQEVILRCVPISNHLYFYWYRQILGQKVEFLVSFYNNEISEKSEIFDDQFSVERPDGSNFTLKIRSTKLEDSAMYFCASSEGWRGEKLFFGSGTQLSVL.

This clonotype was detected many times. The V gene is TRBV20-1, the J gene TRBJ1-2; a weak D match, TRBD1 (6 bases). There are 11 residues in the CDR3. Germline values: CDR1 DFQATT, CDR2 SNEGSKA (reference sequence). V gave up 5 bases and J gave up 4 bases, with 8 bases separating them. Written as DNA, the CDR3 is TGCAGTGCTTCAGGGGTCTATGGCTACACCTTC. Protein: CSASGVYGYTF.

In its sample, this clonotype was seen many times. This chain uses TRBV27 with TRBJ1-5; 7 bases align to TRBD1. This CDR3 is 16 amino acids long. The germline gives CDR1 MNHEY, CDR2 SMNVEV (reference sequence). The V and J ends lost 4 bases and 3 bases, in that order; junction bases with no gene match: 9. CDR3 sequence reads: CASSSLGQALNQPQHF. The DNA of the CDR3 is TGTGCCAGCAGTTCCCTAGGACAGGCCCTCAATCAGCCCCAGCATTTT.

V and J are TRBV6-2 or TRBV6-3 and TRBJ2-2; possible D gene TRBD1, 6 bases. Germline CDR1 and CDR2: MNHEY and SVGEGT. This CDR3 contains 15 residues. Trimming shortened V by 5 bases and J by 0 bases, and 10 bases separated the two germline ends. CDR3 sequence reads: CASSKQGTNTGELFF. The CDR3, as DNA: TGTGCCAGCAGTAAACAGGGCACGAACACCGGGGAGCTGTTTTTT.

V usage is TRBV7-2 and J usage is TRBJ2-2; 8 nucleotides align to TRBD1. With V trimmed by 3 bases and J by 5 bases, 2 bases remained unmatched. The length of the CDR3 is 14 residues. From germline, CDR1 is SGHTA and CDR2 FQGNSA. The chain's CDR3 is CASSFGQGTGELFF. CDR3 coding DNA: TGTGCCAGCAGCTTCGGACAGGGAACCGGGGAGCTGTTTTTT.

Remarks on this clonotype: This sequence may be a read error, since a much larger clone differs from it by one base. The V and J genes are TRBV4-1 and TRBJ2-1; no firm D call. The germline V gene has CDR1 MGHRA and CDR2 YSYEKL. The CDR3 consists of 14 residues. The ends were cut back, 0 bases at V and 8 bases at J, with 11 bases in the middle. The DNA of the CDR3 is TGCGCCAGCAGCCAAGATGTAAATTGGTATGAGCAGTTCTTC. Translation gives CASSQDVNWYEQFF.

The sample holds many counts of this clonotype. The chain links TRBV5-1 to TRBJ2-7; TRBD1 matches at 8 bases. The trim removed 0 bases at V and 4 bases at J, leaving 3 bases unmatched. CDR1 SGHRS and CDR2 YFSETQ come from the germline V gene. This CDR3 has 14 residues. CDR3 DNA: TGCGCCAGCAGCTTGGTACAGGGGGATTACGAGCAGTACTTC. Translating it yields CASSLVQGDYEQYF.

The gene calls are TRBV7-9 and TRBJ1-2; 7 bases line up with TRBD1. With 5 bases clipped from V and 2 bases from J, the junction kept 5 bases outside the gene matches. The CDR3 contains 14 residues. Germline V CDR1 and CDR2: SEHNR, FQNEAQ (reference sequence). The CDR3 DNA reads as TGTGCCAGCAGCCCAACGGGACAGAACTATGGCTACACCTTC. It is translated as CASSPTGQNYGYTF.

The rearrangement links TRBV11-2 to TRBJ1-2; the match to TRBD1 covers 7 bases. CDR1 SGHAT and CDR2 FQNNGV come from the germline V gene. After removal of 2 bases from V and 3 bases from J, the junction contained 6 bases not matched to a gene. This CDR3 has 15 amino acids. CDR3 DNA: TGTGCCAGCAGCTTAACGCCGGGACAGTACTATGGCTACACCTTC. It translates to CASSLTPGQYYGYTF.

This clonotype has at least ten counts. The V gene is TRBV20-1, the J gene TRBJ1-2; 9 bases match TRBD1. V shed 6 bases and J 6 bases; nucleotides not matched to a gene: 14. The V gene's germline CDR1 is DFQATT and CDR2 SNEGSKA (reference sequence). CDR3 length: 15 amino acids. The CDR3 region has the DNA TGCAGTGCCACCCTGCGAACAGGGGGCTGGAATGGCTACACCTTC. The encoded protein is CSATLRTGGWNGYTF.

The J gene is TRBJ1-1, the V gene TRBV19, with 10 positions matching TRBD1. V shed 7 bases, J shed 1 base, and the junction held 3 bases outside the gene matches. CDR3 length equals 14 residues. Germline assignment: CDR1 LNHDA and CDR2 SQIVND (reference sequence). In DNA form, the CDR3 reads TGTGCCAGTAATGACAGGGGGCGGAACACTGAAGCTTTCTTT. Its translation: CASNDRGRNTEAFF.

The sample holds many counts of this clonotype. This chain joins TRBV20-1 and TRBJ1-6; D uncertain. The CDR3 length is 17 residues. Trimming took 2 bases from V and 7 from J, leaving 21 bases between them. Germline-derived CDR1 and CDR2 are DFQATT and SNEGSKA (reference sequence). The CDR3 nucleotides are TGCAGTGCTAGATCAGGAGGAGGGATTCCTGGGAATTCACCCCTCCACTTT. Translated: CSARSGGGIPGNSPLHF.

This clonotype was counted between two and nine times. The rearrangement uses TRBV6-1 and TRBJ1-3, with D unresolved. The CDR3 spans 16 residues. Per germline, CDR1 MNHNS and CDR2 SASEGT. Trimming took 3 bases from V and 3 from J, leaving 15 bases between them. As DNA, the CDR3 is TGTGCCAGCAGTGACGGGCCCAGGTTATATGGAAACACCATATATTTT. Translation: CASSDGPRLYGNTIYF.

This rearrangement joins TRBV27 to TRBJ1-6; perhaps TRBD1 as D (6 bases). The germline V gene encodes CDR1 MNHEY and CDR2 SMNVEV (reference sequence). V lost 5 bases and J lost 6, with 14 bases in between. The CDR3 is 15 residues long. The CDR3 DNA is TGTGCCAGCAGTAACGGCAGGGGTGGTAATTCACCCCTCCACTTT. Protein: CASSNGRGGNSPLHF.

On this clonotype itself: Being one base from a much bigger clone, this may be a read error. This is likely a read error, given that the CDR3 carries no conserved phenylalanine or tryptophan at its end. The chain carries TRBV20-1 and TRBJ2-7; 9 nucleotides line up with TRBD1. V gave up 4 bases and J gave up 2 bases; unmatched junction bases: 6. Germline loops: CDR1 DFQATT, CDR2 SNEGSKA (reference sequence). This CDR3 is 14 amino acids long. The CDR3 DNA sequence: TGCAGTGCTACCCAGGGACAGGGACCCTACGAGCAGTACCTC. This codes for CSATQGQGPYEQYL.

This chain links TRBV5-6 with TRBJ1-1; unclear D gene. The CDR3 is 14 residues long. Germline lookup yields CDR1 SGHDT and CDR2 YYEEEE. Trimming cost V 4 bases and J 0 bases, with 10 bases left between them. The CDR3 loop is CASSPAMMNTEAFF. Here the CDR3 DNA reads TGTGCCAGCAGCCCGGCAATGATGAACACTGAAGCTTTCTTT.

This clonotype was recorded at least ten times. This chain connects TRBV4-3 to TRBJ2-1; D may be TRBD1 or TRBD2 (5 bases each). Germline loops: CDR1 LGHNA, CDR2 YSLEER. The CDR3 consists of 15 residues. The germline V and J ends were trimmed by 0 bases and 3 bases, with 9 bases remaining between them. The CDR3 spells CASSQEGTFYNEQFF. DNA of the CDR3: TGCGCCAGCAGCCAAGAAGGGACCTTCTACAATGAGCAGTTCTTC.

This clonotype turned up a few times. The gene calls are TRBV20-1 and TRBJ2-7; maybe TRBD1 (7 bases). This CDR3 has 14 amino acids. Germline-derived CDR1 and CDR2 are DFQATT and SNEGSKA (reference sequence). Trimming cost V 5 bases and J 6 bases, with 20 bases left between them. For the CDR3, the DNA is TGCAGTGCTGGGGGAGGAAGACAGGGAAGCGAGCAGTACTTC. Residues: CSAGGGRQGSEQYF.

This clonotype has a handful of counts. The CDR3 DNA sequence: TGCAGTGCTAGAGATCCGAGCGGGGGGGCGTTAGAGACCCAGTACTTC. It yields the protein CSARDPSGGALETQYF. The chain employs TRBV20-1 and TRBJ2-5; TRBD2 agrees at 10 bases. The CDR3 has 16 amino acids. Germline V CDR1 and CDR2: DFQATT, SNEGSKA (reference sequence). V was pared by 0 bases and J by 4 bases, with 8 bases of the junction left unmatched.

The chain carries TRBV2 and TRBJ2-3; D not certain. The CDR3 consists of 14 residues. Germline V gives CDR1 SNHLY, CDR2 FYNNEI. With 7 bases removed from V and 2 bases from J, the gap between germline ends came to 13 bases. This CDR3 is CASIARRNTDTQYF. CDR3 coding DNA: TGTGCCAGCATAGCAAGAAGGAACACAGATACGCAGTATTTT.

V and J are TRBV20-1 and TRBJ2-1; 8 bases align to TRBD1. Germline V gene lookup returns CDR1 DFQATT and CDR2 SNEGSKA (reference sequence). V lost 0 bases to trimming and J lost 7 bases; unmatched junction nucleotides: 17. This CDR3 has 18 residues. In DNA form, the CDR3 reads TGCAGTGCTAGAGATTTTAGTGCTGGGACAGGCGGAGGGAATGAGCAGTTCTTC. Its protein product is CSARDFSAGTGGGNEQFF.

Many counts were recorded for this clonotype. This chain's CDR3 is CAISGAGGHTSTDTQYF. As DNA, the CDR3 is TGTGCCATCAGTGGGGCGGGGGGGCACACTAGCACAGATACGCAGTATTTT. V usage is TRBV10-3 and J usage is TRBJ2-3, with 9 bases identical to TRBD2. Trimming cost V 4 bases and J 0 bases; bases outside gene matches: 8. The CDR3 runs 17 residues. Looked up from germline, CDR1 is ENHRY and CDR2 is SYGVKD.

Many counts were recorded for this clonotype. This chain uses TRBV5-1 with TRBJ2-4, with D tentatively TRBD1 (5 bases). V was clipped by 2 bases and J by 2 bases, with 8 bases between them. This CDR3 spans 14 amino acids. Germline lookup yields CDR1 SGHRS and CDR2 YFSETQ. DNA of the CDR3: TGCGCCAGCAGCTTCAGGGATCCCAAAAACATTCAGTACTTC. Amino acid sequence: CASSFRDPKNIQYF.

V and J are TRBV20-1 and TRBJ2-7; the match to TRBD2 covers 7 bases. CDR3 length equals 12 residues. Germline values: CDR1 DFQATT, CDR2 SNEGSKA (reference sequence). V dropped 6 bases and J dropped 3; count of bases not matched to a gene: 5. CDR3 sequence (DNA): TGCAGTGCGCAACTAGCGATCTACGAGCAGTACTTC. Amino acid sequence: CSAQLAIYEQYF.

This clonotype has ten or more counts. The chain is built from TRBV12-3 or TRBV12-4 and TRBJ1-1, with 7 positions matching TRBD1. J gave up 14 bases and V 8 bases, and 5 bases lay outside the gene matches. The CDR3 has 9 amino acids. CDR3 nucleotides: TGTGCCAGCCAACAGGGGAGCTTCTTT. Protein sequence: CASQQGSFF.

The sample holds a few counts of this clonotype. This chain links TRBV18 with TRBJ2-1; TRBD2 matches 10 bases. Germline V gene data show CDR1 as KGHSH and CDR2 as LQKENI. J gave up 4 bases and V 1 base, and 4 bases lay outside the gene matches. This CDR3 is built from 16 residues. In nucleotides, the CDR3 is TGTGCCAGCTCACCACTGACTAGCGGGCTTTACAATGAGCAGTTCTTC. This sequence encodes CASSPLTSGLYNEQFF.

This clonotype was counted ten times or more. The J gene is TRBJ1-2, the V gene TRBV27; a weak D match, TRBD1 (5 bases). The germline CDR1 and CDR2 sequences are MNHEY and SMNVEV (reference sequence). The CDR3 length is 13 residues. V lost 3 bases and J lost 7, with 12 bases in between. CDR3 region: CASSFGGLAGYTF. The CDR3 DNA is TGTGCCAGCAGTTTTGGGGGACTGGCTGGCTACACCTTC.